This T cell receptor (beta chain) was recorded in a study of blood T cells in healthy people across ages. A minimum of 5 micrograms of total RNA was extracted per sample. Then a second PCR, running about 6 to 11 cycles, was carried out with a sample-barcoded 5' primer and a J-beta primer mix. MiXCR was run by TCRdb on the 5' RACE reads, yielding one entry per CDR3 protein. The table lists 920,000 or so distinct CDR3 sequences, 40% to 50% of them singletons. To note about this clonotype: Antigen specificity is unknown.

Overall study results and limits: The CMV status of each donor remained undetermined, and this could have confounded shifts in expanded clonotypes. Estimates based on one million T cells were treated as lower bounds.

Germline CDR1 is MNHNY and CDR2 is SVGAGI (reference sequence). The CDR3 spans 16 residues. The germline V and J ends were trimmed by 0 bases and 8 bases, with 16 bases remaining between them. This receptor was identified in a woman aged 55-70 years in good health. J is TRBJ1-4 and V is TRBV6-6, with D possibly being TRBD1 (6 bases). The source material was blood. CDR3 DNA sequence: TGTGCCAGCAGTTACTCGGCGTTAGGGAGGGGGGAAAAACTGTTTTTT. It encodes CASSYSALGRGEKLFF.